This TCR beta chain was observed in a study of shared clonotypes between healthy human individuals. The assay was immunoSEQ multiplex PCR, and TCRdb's table has in-frame clones only and misses some. The table shows 2 million or so clones, with 95% occurring only once. Between the trimmed V and J ends, which lost 4 bases and 7 bases, there was a span of 16 bases. This CDR3 has 14 amino acids. In germline, CDR1 is SGHVS, CDR2 FQNEAQ. The origin of this receptor is a man younger than 35 in good health. The rearrangement joins TRBV7-8 to TRBJ1-2, with D possibly matching TRBD1 (6 bases). Sequenced: naive CD4+ T cells sorted from blood. Indicated subset: CD45RA+ positively selected. In nucleotides, the CDR3 is TGTGCCAGCAGCTCCGCACCGGGGGCGAGTGGCTACACCTTC. Amino acids: CASSSAPGASGYTF.